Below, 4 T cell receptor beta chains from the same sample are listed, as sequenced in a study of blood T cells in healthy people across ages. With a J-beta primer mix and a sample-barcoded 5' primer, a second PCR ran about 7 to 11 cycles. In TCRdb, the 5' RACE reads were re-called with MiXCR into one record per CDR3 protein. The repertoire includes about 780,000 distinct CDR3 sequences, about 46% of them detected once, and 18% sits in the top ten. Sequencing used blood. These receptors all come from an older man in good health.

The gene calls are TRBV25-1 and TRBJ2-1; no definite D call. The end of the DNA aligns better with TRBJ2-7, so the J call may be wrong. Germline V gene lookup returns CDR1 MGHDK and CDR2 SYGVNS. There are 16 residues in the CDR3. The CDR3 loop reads CASSDARPGSYNEQYF. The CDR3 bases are TGTGCCAGCAGTGATGCGCGCCCGGGCTCCTACAATGAGCAGTACTTC.

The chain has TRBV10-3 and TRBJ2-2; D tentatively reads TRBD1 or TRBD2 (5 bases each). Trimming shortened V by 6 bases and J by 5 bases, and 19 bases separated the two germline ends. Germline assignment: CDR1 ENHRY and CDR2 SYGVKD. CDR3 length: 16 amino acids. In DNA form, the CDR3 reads TGTGCCATCAGAGGGGCCGTGGAGGTTCAAACCGGGGAGCTGTTTTTT. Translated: CAIRGAVEVQTGELFF.

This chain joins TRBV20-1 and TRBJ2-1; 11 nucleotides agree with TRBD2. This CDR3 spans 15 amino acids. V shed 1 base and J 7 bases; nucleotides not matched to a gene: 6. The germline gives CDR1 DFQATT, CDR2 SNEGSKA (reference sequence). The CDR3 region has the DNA TGCAGTGCTAGAGGGCTAGCGGGAGGTAGAAATGAGCAGTTCTTC. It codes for CSARGLAGGRNEQFF.

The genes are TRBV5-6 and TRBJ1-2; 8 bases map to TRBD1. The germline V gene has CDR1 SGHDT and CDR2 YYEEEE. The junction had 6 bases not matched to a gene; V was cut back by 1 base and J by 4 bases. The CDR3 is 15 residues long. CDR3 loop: CASSLSGGLGYGYTF. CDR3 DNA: TGTGCCAGCAGCTTGTCAGGGGGCTTAGGCTATGGCTACACCTTC. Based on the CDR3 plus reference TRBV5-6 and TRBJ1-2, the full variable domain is DAGVTQSPTHLIKTRGQQVTLRCSPKSGHDTVSWYQQALGQGPQFIFQYYEEEERQRGNFPDRFSGHQFPNYSSELNVNALLLGDSALYLCASSLSGGLGYGYTFGSGTRLTVV.